The clone carrying this TCR beta chain was seen only a few times. The target antigen is unknown. This sample was included in a study of T cells in narcolepsy. The overall study: Patients with NT1 or NT2 and healthy control donors were enrolled.

Assay used: immunoSEQ multiplex PCR; TCRdb lists only in-frame clones, some missing. The sample carries 15,000 to 20,000 clones, 72% recorded once. Study findings and constraints: HCRT-specific and TRIB2-specific autoreactive clonotypes appeared among same-patient CSF and blood CD4+ clonotypes. Autoreactive clonotypes reportedly recurred in blood of same and different patients, not controls.

The source of this sequence is a human donor with narcolepsy. The sequencing input was CD45RA- memory CD8+ T cells from PBMCs.

The CDR3 loop reads CASSPPGTGSGVNQPQHF. The CDR3 nucleotides are TGTGCCAGCAGCCCACCCGGGACAGGTAGTGGGGTCAATCAGCCCCAGCATTTT. The V call is TRBV7-9, the J call TRBJ1-5; 8 bases line up with TRBD1. V lost 5 bases and J lost 3; bases outside the gene matches: 15. Germline CDR1 reads SEHNR; CDR2 reads FQNEAQ (reference sequence). The CDR3 runs 18 residues.